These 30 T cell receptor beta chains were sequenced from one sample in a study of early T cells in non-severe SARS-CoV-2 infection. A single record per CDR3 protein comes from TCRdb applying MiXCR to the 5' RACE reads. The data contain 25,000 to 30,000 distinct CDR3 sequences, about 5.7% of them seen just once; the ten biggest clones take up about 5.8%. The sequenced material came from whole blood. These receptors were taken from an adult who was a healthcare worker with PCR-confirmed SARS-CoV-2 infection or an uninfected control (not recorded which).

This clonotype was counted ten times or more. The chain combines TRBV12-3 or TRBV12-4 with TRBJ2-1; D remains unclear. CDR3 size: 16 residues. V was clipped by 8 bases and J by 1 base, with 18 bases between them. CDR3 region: CASSWASGSSYNEQFF. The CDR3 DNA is TGTGCCAGCTCGTGGGCGTCAGGATCTTCCTACAATGAGCAGTTCTTC.

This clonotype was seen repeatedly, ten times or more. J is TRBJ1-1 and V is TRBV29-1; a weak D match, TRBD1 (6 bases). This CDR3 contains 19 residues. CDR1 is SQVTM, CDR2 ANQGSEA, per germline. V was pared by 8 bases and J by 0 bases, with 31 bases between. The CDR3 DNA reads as TGCAGCCCGAGGGGTGCAGGGGCCGCCCCAACCCAAATGAACACTGAAGCTTTCTTT. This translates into CSPRGAGAAPTQMNTEAFF.

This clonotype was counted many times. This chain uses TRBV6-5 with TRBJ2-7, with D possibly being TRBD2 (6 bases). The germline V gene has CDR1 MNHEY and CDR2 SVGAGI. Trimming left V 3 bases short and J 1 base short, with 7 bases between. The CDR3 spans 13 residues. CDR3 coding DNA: TGTGCCAGCAGTTATCGGGAGTCCTACGAGCAGTACTTC. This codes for CASSYRESYEQYF.

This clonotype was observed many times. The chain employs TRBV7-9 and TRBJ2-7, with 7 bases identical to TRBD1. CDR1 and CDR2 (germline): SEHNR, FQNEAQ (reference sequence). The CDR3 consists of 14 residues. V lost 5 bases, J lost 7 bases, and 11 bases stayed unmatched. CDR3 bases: TGTGCCAGCAGCCCAAACCGGGACAGAGGAGAGCAGTACTTC. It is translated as CASSPNRDRGEQYF.

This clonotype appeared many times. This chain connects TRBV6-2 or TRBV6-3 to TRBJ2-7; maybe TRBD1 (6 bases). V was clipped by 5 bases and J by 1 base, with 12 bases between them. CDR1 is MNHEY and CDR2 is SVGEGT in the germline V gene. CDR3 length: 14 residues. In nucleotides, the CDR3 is TGTGCCAGCAGTATCGAGAGGGGGTCCTACGAGCAGTACTTC. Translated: CASSIERGSYEQYF.

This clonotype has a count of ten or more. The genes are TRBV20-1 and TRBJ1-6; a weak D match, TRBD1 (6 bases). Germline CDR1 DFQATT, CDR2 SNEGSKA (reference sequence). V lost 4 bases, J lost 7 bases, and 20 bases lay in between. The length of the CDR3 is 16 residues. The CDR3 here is CSATSLIGGENSPLHF. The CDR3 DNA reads TGCAGTGCTACCTCACTCATAGGGGGGGAGAATTCACCCCTCCACTTT.

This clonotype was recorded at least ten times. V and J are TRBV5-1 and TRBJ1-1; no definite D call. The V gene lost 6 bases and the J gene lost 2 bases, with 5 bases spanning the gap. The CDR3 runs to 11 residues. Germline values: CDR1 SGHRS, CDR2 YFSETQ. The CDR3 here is CASTENTEAFF. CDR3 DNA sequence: TGCGCCAGCACAGAAAACACTGAAGCTTTCTTT.

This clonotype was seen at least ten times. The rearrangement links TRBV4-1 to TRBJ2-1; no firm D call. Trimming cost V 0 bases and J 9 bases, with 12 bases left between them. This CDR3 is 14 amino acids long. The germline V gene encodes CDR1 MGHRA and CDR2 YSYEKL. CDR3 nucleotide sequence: TGCGCCAGCAGCCAAGAGATACAAACCCTTGAGCAGTTCTTC. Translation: CASSQEIQTLEQFF.

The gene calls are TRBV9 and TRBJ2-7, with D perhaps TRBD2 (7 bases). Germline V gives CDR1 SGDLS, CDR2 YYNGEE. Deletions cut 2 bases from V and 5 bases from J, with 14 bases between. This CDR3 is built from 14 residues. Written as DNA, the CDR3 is TGTGCCAGCAGCGTTGGGGGGGCTATTAACGAGCAGTACTTC. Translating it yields CASSVGGAINEQYF.

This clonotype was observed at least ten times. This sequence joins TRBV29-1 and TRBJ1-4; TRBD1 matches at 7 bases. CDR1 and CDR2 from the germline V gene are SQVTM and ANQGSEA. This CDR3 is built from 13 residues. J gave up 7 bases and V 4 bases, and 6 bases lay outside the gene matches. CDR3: CSVASGGSEKLFF. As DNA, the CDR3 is TGCAGCGTTGCCTCAGGGGGAAGTGAAAAACTGTTTTTT.

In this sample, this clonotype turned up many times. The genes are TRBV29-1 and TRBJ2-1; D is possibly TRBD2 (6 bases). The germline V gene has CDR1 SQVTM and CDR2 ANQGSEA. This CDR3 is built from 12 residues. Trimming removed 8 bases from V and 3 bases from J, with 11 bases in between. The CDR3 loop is CSSRESYNEQFF. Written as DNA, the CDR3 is TGCAGCAGCCGGGAGAGCTACAATGAGCAGTTCTTC.

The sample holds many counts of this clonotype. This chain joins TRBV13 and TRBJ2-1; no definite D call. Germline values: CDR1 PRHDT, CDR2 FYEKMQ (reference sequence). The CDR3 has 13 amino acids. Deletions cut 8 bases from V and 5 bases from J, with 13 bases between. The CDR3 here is CASSPVFNNEQFF. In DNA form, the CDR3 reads TGTGCCAGCTCCCCCGTCTTTAACAATGAGCAGTTCTTC.

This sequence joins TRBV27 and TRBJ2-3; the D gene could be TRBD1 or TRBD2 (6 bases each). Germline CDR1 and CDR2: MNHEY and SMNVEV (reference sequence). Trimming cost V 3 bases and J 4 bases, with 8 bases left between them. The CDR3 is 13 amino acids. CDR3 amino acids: CASSLGGPDTQYF. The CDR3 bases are TGTGCCAGCAGTTTGGGGGGCCCAGATACGCAGTATTTT.

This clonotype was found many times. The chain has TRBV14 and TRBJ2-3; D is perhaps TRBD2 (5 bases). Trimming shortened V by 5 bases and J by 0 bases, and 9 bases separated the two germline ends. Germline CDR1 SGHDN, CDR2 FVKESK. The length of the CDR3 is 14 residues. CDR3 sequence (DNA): TGTGCCAGCAGCTGGCGGGTTAGCACAGATACGCAGTATTTT. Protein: CASSWRVSTDTQYF. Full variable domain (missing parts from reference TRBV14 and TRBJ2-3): EAGVTQFPSHSVIEKGQTVTLRCDPISGHDNLYWYRRVMGKEIKFLLHFVKESKQDESGMPNNRFLAERTGGTYSTLKVQPAELEDSGVYFCASSWRVSTDTQYFGPGTRLTVL.

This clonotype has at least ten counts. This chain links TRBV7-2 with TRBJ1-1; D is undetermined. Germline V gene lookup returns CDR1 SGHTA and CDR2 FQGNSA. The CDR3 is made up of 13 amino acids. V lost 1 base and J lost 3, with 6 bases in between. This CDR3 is CASSLGVHTEAFF. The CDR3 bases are TGTGCCAGCAGCTTAGGCGTCCACACTGAAGCTTTCTTT.

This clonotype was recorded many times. CDR3 DNA sequence: TGTGCCACCAGCAGAGGGGCCGGGACAGCATCTTACGAGCAGTACTTC. Amino acids: CATSRGAGTASYEQYF. The J gene is TRBJ2-7, the V gene TRBV15, with TRBD1 matching over 7 bases. The CDR3 extends over 16 amino acids. J was trimmed by 4 bases and V by 1 base; bases with no gene match: 10. In germline, CDR1 is LNHNV, CDR2 YYDKDF (reference sequence).

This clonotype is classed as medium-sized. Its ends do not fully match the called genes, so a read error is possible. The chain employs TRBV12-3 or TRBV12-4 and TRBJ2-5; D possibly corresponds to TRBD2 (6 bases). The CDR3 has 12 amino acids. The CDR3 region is CASSLEGETQYF. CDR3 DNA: TGCGCCAGCAGCTTGGAGGGAGAGACCCAGTACTTC.

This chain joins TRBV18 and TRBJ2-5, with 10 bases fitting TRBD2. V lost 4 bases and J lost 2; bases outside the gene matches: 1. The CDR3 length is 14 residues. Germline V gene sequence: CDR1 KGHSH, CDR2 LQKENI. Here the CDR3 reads CASSRGLAQETQYF. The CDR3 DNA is TGTGCCAGCTCACGGGGACTAGCGCAAGAGACCCAGTACTTC. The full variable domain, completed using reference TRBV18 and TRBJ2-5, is NAGVMQNPRHLVRRRGQEARLRCSPMKGHSHVYWYRQLPEEGLKFMVYLQKENIIDESGMPKERFSAEFPKEGPSILRIQQVVRGDSAAYFCASSRGLAQETQYFGPGTRLLVL.

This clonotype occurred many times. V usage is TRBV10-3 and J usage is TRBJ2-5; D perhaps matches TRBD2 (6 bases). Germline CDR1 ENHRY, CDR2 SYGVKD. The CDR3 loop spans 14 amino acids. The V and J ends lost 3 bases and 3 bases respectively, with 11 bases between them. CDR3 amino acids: CAISDLREEETQYF. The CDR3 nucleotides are TGTGCCATCAGTGATCTTAGGGAGGAAGAGACCCAGTACTTC.

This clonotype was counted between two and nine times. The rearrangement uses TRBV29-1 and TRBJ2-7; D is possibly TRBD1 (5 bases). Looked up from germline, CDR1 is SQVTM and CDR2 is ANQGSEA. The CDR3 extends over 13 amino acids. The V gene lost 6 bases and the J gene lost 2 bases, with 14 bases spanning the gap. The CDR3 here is CSVGVGGPYEQYF. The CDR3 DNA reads TGCAGCGTAGGGGTTGGTGGACCCTACGAGCAGTACTTC.

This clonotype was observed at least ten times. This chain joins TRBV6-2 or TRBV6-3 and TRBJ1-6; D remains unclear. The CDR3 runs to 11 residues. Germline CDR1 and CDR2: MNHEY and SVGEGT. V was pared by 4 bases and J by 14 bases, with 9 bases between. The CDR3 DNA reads TGTGCCAGCAGTTGGGCCCGTACCCTCCACTTT. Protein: CASSWARTLHF.

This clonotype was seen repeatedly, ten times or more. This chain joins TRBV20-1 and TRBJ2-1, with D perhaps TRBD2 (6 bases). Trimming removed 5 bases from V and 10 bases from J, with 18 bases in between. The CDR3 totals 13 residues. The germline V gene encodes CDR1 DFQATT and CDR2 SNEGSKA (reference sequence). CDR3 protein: CSAARLGPREQFF. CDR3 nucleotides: TGCAGTGCTGCCAGACTAGGTCCAAGGGAGCAGTTCTTC.

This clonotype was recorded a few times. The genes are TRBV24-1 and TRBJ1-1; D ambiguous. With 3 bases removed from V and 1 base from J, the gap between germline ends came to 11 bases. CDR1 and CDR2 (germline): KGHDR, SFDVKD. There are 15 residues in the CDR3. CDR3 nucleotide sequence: TGTGCCACCAGTGATCCGACAATGGGGAACACTGAAGCTTTCTTT. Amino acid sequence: CATSDPTMGNTEAFF.

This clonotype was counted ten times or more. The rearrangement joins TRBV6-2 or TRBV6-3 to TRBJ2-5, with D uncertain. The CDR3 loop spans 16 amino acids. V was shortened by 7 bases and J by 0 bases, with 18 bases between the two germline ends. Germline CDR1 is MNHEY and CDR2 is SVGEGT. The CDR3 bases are TGTGCCAGCATCTCGCTACCAGGAAGGTACCAAGAGACCCAGTACTTC. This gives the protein CASISLPGRYQETQYF.

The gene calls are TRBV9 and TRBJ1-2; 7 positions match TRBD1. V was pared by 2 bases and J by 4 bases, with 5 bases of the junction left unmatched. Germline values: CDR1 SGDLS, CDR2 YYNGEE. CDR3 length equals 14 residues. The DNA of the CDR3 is TGTGCCAGCAGCGTCTGGGACAGCCCCTATGGCTACACCTTC. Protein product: CASSVWDSPYGYTF.

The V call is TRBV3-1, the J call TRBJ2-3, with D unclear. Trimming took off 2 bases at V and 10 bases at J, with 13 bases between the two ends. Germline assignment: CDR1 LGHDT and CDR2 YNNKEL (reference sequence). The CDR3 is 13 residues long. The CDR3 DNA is TGTGCCAGCAGCCAAAGTAATGGCCAACCGCAGTATTTT. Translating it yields CASSQSNGQPQYF.

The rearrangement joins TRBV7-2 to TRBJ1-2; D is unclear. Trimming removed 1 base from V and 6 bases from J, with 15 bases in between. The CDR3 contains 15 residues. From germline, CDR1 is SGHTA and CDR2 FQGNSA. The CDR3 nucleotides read TGTGCCAGCAGCTTAGATCAGCGGAGGATCGATGGCTACACCTTC. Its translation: CASSLDQRRIDGYTF.

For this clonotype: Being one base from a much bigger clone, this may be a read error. CDR3 sequence: CVSRKTGSHLEDGYTF. The CDR3 DNA is TGTGTCAGCAGAAAGACAGGGTCCCATCTAGAGGATGGCTACACCTTC. The V and J genes are TRBV6-2 or TRBV6-3 and TRBJ1-2; 7 bases agree with TRBD1. Germline CDR1 is MNHEY and CDR2 is SVGEGT. The CDR3 has 16 residues.

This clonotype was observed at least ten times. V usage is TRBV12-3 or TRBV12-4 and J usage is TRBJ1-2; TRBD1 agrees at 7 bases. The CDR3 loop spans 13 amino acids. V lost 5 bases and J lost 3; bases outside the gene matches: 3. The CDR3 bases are TGTGCCAGCAGTCAGGGGGGCGACTATGGCTACACCTTC. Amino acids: CASSQGGDYGYTF.

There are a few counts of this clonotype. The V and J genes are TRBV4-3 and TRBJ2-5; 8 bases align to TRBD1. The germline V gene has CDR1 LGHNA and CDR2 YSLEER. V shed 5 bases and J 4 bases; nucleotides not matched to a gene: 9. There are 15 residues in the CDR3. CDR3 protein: CASSYNQGAGETQYF. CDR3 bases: TGCGCCAGCAGCTATAACCAGGGGGCAGGAGAGACCCAGTACTTC.